This T cell receptor (beta chain) was captured in a study of blood T cell repertoires in COVID-19. Produced via immunoSEQ multiplex PCR; TCRdb's table is partial and in-frame only. The sample includes some 330,000 clones, 85% to 90% of them seen just once. Sequencing was performed on PBMCs or T cells enriched from blood (not recorded which). The TCR was taken from a man aged 30 to 39 who had recovered from COVID-19.

CDR3 nucleotides: TGCAGCGCCGACAGGGGTGAGGACTATGGCTACACCTTC. The encoded protein is CSADRGEDYGYTF. The chain carries TRBV29-1 and TRBJ1-2; 8 bases are a match to TRBD1. The V gene end was trimmed by 7 bases and the J gene end by 3 bases; junction bases not matched to a gene: 7. Germline-derived CDR1 and CDR2 are SQVTM and ANQGSEA. The CDR3 has 13 residues.